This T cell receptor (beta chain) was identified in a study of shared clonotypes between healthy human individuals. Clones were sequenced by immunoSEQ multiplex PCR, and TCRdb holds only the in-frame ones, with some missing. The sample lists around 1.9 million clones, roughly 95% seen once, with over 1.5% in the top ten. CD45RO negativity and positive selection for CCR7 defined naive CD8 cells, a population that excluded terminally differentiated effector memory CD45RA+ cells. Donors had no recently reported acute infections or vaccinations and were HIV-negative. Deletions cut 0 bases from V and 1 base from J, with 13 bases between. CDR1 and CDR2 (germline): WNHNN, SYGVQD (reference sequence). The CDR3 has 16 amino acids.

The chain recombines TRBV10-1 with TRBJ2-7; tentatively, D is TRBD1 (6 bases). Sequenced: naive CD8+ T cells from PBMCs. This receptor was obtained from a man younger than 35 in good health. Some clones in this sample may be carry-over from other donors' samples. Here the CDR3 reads CASSESAGAMSYEQYF. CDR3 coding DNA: TGCGCCAGCAGTGAGTCCGCAGGGGCTATGTCCTACGAGCAGTACTTC.